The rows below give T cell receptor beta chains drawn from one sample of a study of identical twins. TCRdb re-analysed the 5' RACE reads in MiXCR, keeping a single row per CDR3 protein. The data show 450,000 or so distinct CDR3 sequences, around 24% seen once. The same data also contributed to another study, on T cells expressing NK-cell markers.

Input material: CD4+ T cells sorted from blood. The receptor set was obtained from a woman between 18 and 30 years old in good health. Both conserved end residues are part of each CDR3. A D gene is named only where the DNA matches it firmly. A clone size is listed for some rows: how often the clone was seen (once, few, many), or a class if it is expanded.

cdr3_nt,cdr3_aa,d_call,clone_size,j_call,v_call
TGTGCCAGCAGCATGACAGAGCGGAACAATGAGCAGTTCTTC,CASSMTERNNEQFF,.,.,TRBJ2-1,TRBV7-6
TGTGCCAGCTCCGCCACGGTAGCGAACACTGAAGCTTTCTTT,CASSATVANTEAFF,.,.,TRBJ1-1,TRBV18
TGTGCCAGCAGTCGGGACTGGGGTGATTCACAGTTCTTC,CASSRDWGDSQFF,.,few,TRBJ2-1,TRBV12-3/TRBV12-4
TGTGCCAGCGGCCCCGGCCACTACAAGGATGAGCAGTTCTTC,CASGPGHYKDEQFF,.,few,TRBJ2-1,TRBV7-9
TGTGCCAGCAGTCCGCAACAGGGAAGTTCACCCCTCCACTTT,CASSPQQGSSPLHF,.,.,TRBJ1-6,TRBV6-1
TGTGCCACCAGCAGAGGCCAGGACAGAGGATGGAGTGAGCAGTTCTTC,CATSRGQDRGWSEQFF,.,.,TRBJ2-1,TRBV15
TGCGCCAGCAGCTCTTCCACGTCGACCAACGAGCAGTACTTC,CASSSSTSTNEQYF,.,.,TRBJ2-7,TRBV5-1
TGTGCCAGCAGAGTGAGTATCTCCTACAATGAGCAGTTCTTC,CASRVSISYNEQFF,.,few,TRBJ2-1,TRBV7-2
TGTGCCAGCAGCTCCCGGTGGACTAGCGAGGGGGATACGCAGTATTTT,CASSSRWTSEGDTQYF,TRBD2,.,TRBJ2-3,TRBV7-2
TGCAGTGCTAGTAAAGGGGGAGGTGAAAAACTGTTTTTT,CSASKGGGEKLFF,.,.,TRBJ1-4,TRBV20-1
TGCGCCAGCAGCTTGGGCGGGGACAGGGGCTGGGAGCAGTACTTC,CASSLGGDRGWEQYF,TRBD1,few,TRBJ2-7,TRBV5-1
TGTGCCAGCAGTTTTAACAGGGACTACGAGCAGTACTTC,CASSFNRDYEQYF,.,few,TRBJ2-7,TRBV6-5
TGTGCCAGCAGCTTATGGGGGTTCCAGCCCCAGCATTTT,CASSLWGFQPQHF,.,few,TRBJ1-5,TRBV7-2
TGTGCCAGCACCTTAGACAGGGATAACATCAATGAGCAGTTCTTC,CASTLDRDNINEQFF,TRBD1,few,TRBJ2-1,TRBV7-2
TGTGCCAGCACCTACACCGGGACCTACACCGGGGAGCTGTTTTTT,CASTYTGTYTGELFF,.,.,TRBJ2-2,TRBV7-2
TGTGCCAGCAGCTTAACAGGGGGCTACGAGCAGTACTTC,CASSLTGGYEQYF,.,many,TRBJ2-7,TRBV7-3
TGTGCCAGCAGATTATTATCCGGGGGTTCAGGAGATGAGCAGTTCTTC,CASRLLSGGSGDEQFF,.,few,TRBJ2-1,TRBV27
TGTGCCACCAGCAGAGATTCAGGGGGCATTCAGTACTTC,CATSRDSGGIQYF,TRBD1,.,TRBJ2-4,TRBV15
TGTGCCAGCAGCCAACCGAAGAGCACAGATACGCAGTATTTT,CASSQPKSTDTQYF,.,.,TRBJ2-3,TRBV9
TGTGCCAGCAGGGCGAGTCTGGGGTTTGGTGGCACTGAAGCTTTCTTT,CASRASLGFGGTEAFF,.,many,TRBJ1-1,TRBV28
TGTGCCAGCAGCAACCGACAGGGGTACACCGGGGAGCTGTTTTTT,CASSNRQGYTGELFF,TRBD1,.,TRBJ2-2,TRBV11-1
TGTGCCAGCTCATCGTTGTCGGGGGGCTACGAGCAGTACTTC,CASSSLSGGYEQYF,TRBD2,few,TRBJ2-7,TRBV18
TGCAGTGCTAGGCCAGGTGGGGTAGACACTGAAGCTTTCTTT,CSARPGGVDTEAFF,.,once,TRBJ1-1,TRBV20-1
TGTGCCACCTCCACTAGCGGGAGTAATGAGCAGTTCTTC,CATSTSGSNEQFF,TRBD2,few,TRBJ2-1,TRBV24-1
TGCAGTGCTAGAGGCATATGGGAACCACAAGAGACCCAGTACTTC,CSARGIWEPQETQYF,.,.,TRBJ2-5,TRBV20-1
TGCAGCGTCCCTACAGGGACTGGAAACACCATATATTTT,CSVPTGTGNTIYF,.,few,TRBJ1-3,TRBV29-1
TGCAGTGCTAGAGGGTCCGCGGGGGCGGTCTACAATGAGCAGTTCTTC,CSARGSAGAVYNEQFF,.,.,TRBJ2-1,TRBV20-1
TGTGCCAGCAGCCGCTTGGGGAGCTCCTACAATGAGCAGTTCTTC,CASSRLGSSYNEQFF,.,few,TRBJ2-1,TRBV14
TGTGCCAGCAGCTTAAGGGACTCCAACACTGAAGCTTTCTTT,CASSLRDSNTEAFF,.,few,TRBJ1-1,TRBV7-8
TGTGCCAGCAGCCAACCGGGACAGGGTTCCCCCCTCCACTTT,CASSQPGQGSPLHF,TRBD1,.,TRBJ1-6,TRBV3-1
TGTGCCAGCAGCCTCAGGGCGGGAGGGGAGCTGTTTTTT,CASSLRAGGELFF,.,.,TRBJ2-2,TRBV7-2
TGTGCCAGCAGTTATAACAGGGGGGATACGCAGTATTTT,CASSYNRGDTQYF,TRBD1,.,TRBJ2-3,TRBV12-3/TRBV12-4
TGTGCCAGCAGCGGGAGGAATATGAACACTGAAGCTTTCTTT,CASSGRNMNTEAFF,.,.,TRBJ1-1,TRBV5-4
TGCGCCAGCAGCGGACTAGCGGGGGGCGCAGATACGCAGTATTTT,CASSGLAGGADTQYF,TRBD2,.,TRBJ2-3,TRBV5-1
TGTGCCAGCAGCCAAGAATCGGGGCTCAATGAGCAGTTCTTC,CASSQESGLNEQFF,.,few,TRBJ2-1,TRBV4-2
TGTGCCAGCAGCGTAGATTGGGGACAAACCTATGGCTACACCTTC,CASSVDWGQTYGYTF,.,.,TRBJ1-2,TRBV9
TGTGCCAGCAGTTACAGGGCGCAGGGCTACACCTTC,CASSYRAQGYTF,.,many,TRBJ1-2,TRBV12-3/TRBV12-4
TGCGCCAGCAGCCAAGATACGTTTCCCTACCCGGGGCTGGAACCCACAGATACGCAGTATTTT,CASSQDTFPYPGLEPTDTQYF,.,few,TRBJ2-3,TRBV4-1
TGCAGCGTTGAGGTGGACAGGGGAGGCGAGCAGTACTTC,CSVEVDRGGEQYF,TRBD1,few,TRBJ2-7,TRBV29-1
TGTGCCAGCAGTGAACTAGGAGGGCGCACAGATACGCAGTATTTT,CASSELGGRTDTQYF,.,.,TRBJ2-3,TRBV25-1
TGTGCCAGCAGCTTAAGCTTGGGCGGATCCGGTTCACCCCTCCACTTT,CASSLSLGGSGSPLHF,.,.,TRBJ1-6,TRBV7-2
TGCGCCAGCAGCGATCGCCCCTCTGGGGCCAACGTCCTGACTTTC,CASSDRPSGANVLTF,.,.,TRBJ2-6,TRBV5-1
TGCGCCAGCAGCTCGGAACCGGGACCCCTCAACGAGCAGTACTTC,CASSSEPGPLNEQYF,.,.,TRBJ2-7,TRBV5-1
TGCGCCAGCACTCTGGACATTTCCTACGAGCAGTACTTC,CASTLDISYEQYF,.,few,TRBJ2-7,TRBV5-1
TGTGCCAGCAGCTCCTACAATGAGCAGTTCTTC,CASSSYNEQFF,.,many,TRBJ2-1,TRBV12-3/TRBV12-4
TGCGCCAGCAGCCAAGGACTTTCAGGGGCCAAAAACATTCAGTACTTC,CASSQGLSGAKNIQYF,.,few,TRBJ2-4,TRBV4-3
TGTGCCAGCAGAGTCAGGAGGGAAGGAGAGACCCAGTACTTC,CASRVRREGETQYF,.,.,TRBJ2-5,TRBV11-3
TGTGCCAGCAGTCCGTTTAGCAGACAGCCCCAGCATTTT,CASSPFSRQPQHF,.,few,TRBJ1-5,TRBV6-1